A few counts support the clone carrying this T cell receptor (beta chain). What it recognizes is unknown. Study-wide points: The larger cohort examined one V-J beta rearrangement, not whole repertoires. The TCR gene usage of tumor memory CD4+ T cells clustered together with blood and lymph node memory CD4+ cells and with lymph node naive CD4+ cells.

CDR3 length: 14 residues. Germline loops: CDR1 KGHSH, CDR2 LQKENI. V was cut by 6 bases and J by 2 bases, with 12 bases left in between. After constant-region reverse-primer amplification, full-length variable regions underwent semi-nested PCR with Nested Universal Primer A. One entry per CDR3 protein results from TCRdb running MiXCR on the 5' RACE reads. The sample contains roughly 38,000 distinct CDR3 sequences, under 20% of which appear only once. Purified naive CD4+ T cells were depleted of CD25+ Tregs. The receptor was derived from a female donor with breast cancer. The sample comprised naive CD4+ T cells sorted from a lymph node. Subset of the sample: naive CD4+ T cells, CD4+CD45RA+CD25-. The V and J genes are TRBV18 and TRBJ2-3, with D possibly being TRBD1 or TRBD2 (5 bases each). In DNA, the CDR3 is TGTGCCAGCTCGGGGACCTCCGTCACAGATACGCAGTATTTT. Protein sequence: CASSGTSVTDTQYF.